The next 7 T cell receptor beta chains were all read from a single sample in a study of Graves' ophthalmopathy and Graves' hyperthyroidism. TCR beta CDR3 regions were amplified from RNA transcripts. An initial RT-PCR round employing HTBI primers preceded a second-round multiplex PCR. TCRdb reprocessed the multiplex PCR reads with MiXCR, giving one entry per CDR3 protein. Found here are roughly 400,000 distinct CDR3 sequences, about 16% of them singletons; the top ten hold roughly 1.5%. What was sequenced was peripheral blood. The receptors originated from a woman aged 18-35 years with Graves' ophthalmopathy.

This clonotype was seen many times. The rearrangement uses TRBV7-9 and TRBJ2-5; possible D gene TRBD2, 6 bases. The CDR3 has 14 amino acids. Germline V CDR1 and CDR2: SEHNR, FQNEAQ (reference sequence). The V and J ends lost 0 bases and 5 bases respectively, with 10 bases between them. The DNA for the CDR3 is TGTGCCAGCAGCTTAGCGGGGAGCGGGGAGACCCAGTACTTC. It yields the protein CASSLAGSGETQYF.

At least ten counts were recorded for this clonotype. The chain carries TRBV28 and TRBJ2-7; possibly TRBD1 for D (5 bases). Germline lookup yields CDR1 MDHEN and CDR2 SYDVKM. This CDR3 comprises 13 residues. Trimming removed 6 bases from V and 5 bases from J, with 14 bases in between. This CDR3 reads CASRRTRRNEQYF. The CDR3, as DNA: TGTGCCAGCAGGCGGACAAGAAGGAACGAGCAGTACTTC. The full variable domain, in which reference TRBV28 and TRBJ2-7 provide the parts outside the CDR3, is DVKVTQSSRYLVKRTGEKVFLECVQDMDHENMFWYRQDPGLGLRLIYFSYDVKMKEKGDIPEGYSVSREKKERFSLILESASTNQTSMYLCASRRTRRNEQYFGPGTRLTVT.

The chain recombines TRBV28 with TRBJ2-7; weak D call: TRBD2 (6 bases). Germline V gives CDR1 MDHEN, CDR2 SYDVKM. The CDR3 covers 15 residues. V lost 4 bases, J lost 0 bases, and 13 bases lay in between. CDR3 sequence reads: CASSSPRRASYEQYF. CDR3 coding DNA: TGTGCCAGCAGTTCCCCCCGGAGGGCCTCCTACGAGCAGTACTTC.

This clonotype was observed at least ten times. V is TRBV11-2 and J is TRBJ2-4; perhaps TRBD2 as D (6 bases). This CDR3 has 13 amino acids. CDR1 and CDR2 (germline): SGHAT, FQNNGV. V lost 6 bases, J lost 9 bases, and 15 bases lay in between. CDR3 loop: CASSRDSRPIQYF. For the CDR3, the DNA is TGTGCCAGCAGTCGGGACTCCCGCCCCATTCAGTACTTC.

This clonotype was observed many times. V gene TRBV24-1 combines with J gene TRBJ2-5; no reliable D call. With 3 bases removed from V and 5 bases from J, the gap between germline ends came to 6 bases. Germline loops: CDR1 KGHDR, CDR2 SFDVKD. The CDR3 extends over 12 amino acids. CDR3 region: CATSDASETQYF. The CDR3 DNA is TGTGCCACCAGTGATGCCTCGGAGACCCAGTACTTC.

In its sample, this clonotype was seen many times. The V call is TRBV19, the J call TRBJ2-7; 7 bases align to TRBD2. The V segment lost 4 bases and the J segment 2 bases; nucleotides outside the gene matches: 2. Germline assignment: CDR1 LNHDA and CDR2 SQIVND (reference sequence). This CDR3 contains 13 residues. The CDR3 protein is CASSKRGAYEQYF. The CDR3 coding sequence is TGTGCCAGTAGTAAACGGGGGGCCTACGAGCAGTACTTC.

V gene TRBV19 combines with J gene TRBJ1-3; 7 bases line up with TRBD1. The CDR3 is made up of 14 amino acids. Germline assignment: CDR1 LNHDA and CDR2 SQIVND (reference sequence). V was clipped by 7 bases and J by 4 bases; unmatched bases: 7. CDR3 sequence reads: CASKDRAPGNTIYF. CDR3 nucleotide sequence: TGTGCCAGTAAAGACAGGGCCCCCGGAAACACCATATATTTT. Full variable domain (missing parts from reference TRBV19 and TRBJ1-3): DGGITQSPKYLFRKEGQNVTLSCEQNLNHDAMYWYRQDPGQGLRLIYYSQIVNDFQKGDIAEGYSVSREKKESFPLTVTSAQKNPTAFYLCASKDRAPGNTIYFGEGSWLTVV.